Detailed here is one TCR beta chain. The antigen is not known. Patients counted as stable if ophthalmopathy did not develop within 18 months. Exclusion of patients followed from uncontrolled infection, other autoimmune disease, pregnancy or lactation. The PBMCs were sourced from fresh peripheral blood (less than 11 ml). Per germline, CDR1 SGHRS and CDR2 YFSETQ. The J segment lost 5 bases and the V segment lost 4 bases, leaving 9 bases of the junction unmatched. The CDR3 loop spans 16 amino acids. Amplification of TCR beta CDR3 regions was performed using RNA transcripts as template. HTBI primers were used for first-round RT-PCR of the TCR CDR3. A single record per CDR3 protein comes from TCRdb applying MiXCR to the multiplex PCR reads. The table shows roughly 420,000 distinct CDR3 sequences, with approximately 14% occurring only once. The data were obtained in a study of T cells in Graves' hyperthyroidism and ophthalmopathy.

The study, taken as a whole, reports: A model of 13 V-J features distinguished ophthalmopathy from stable hyperthyroidism.

The clonotype comes from a woman aged 18-30 years with Graves' hyperthyroidism. The V call is TRBV5-1, the J call TRBJ2-3, with 11 bases aligning to TRBD2. Specimen: blood. As DNA, the CDR3 is TGCGCCAGCAGCCCCTTAGCGGGAGGGCCGGAAGATACGCAGTATTTT. Encoded protein: CASSPLAGGPEDTQYF.